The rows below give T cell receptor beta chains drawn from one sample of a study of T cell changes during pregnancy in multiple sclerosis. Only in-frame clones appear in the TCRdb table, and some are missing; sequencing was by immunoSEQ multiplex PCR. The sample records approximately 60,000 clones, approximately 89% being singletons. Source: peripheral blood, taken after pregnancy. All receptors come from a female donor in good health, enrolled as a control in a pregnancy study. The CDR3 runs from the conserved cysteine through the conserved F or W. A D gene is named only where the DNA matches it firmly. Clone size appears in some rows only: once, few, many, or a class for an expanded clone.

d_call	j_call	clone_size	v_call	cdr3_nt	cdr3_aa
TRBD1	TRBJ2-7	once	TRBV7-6	TGTGCCAGCAGCTTCGGAGACAGGGGGCTCTCCTACGAGCAGTACTTC	CASSFGDRGLSYEQYF
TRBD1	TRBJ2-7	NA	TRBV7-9	TGTGCCAGCAGCCAACGACAGGGGTATTCCTACGAGCAGTACTTC	CASSQRQGYSYEQYF
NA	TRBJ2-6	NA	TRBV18	TGTGCCAGCTCACCACCGGGACATCAACCCGGGGCCAACGTCCTGACTTTC	CASSPPGHQPGANVLTF
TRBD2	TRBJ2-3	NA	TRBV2	TGTGCCAGCAGTGAAAGGAGCGGGGCGACAGATACGCAGTATTTT	CASSERSGATDTQYF
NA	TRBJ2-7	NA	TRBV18	TGTGCCAGCTCACCAGGCCCCTACGAGCAGTACTTC	CASSPGPYEQYF
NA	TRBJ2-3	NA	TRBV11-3	TGTGCCAGCAGCCCGACCAGGGCGGTGGATACGCAGTATTTT	CASSPTRAVDTQYF
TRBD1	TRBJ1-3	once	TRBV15	TGTGCCACCAGCATGACAGGGGTCTCTGGAAACACCATATATTTT	CATSMTGVSGNTIYF
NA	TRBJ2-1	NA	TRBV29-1	TGCAGCGCTCCTAACAGGGTGGAGAGCAATGAGCAGTTCTTC	CSAPNRVESNEQFF
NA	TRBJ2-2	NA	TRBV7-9	TGTGCCAGCAGCTTACACCTTACTAGCCCCGGGGAGCTGTTTTTT	CASSLHLTSPGELFF
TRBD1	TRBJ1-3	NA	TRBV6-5	TGTGCCAGCAGGTCCGGGGGACAGCGGATATATTTT	CASRSGGQRIYF
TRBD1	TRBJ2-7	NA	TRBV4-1	TGCGCCAGCAGCCGGGGACAGGGCCCCTACGAGCAGTACTTC	CASSRGQGPYEQYF
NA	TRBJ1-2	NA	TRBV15	TGTGCCACCAGCGAATTTTTCTCACGGGGGGCGAACTTC	CATSEFFSRGANF
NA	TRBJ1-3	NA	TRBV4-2	TGTGCCAGCAGCCAAGTTTTGACGGCGCGGGGAAACACCATATATTTT	CASSQVLTARGNTIYF
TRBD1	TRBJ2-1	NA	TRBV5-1	TGCGCCAGCAGCTCGACAGGGGGCTCCTACAATGAGCAGTTCTTC	CASSSTGGSYNEQFF
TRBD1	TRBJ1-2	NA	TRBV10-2	TGCGCCAGCAGGATGACAGGGGGTGGCTACACCTTC	CASRMTGGGYTF
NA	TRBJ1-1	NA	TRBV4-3	TGCGCCAGCAGCCAAAAGGACGGAGGATCTTTTGAAGCTTTCTTT	CASSQKDGGSFEAFF
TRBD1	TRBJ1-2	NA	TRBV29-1	TGCAGCGTTGTCGGACAGGGGTACGGCTACACCTTC	CSVVGQGYGYTF
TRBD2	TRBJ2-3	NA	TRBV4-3	TGCGCCAGCAGCCAAGGTTCTAGCGGGGGTGGAGATACGCAGTATTTT	CASSQGSSGGGDTQYF
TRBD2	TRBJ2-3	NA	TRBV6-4	TGTGCCAGCAGTACCGGCCTAGCGGGGGGCCCAAGCACAGATACGCAGTATTTT	CASSTGLAGGPSTDTQYF
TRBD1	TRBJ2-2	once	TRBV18	TGTGCCAGCTCGCGAGGACAGGGGGCGAACACCGGGGAGCTGTTTTTT	CASSRGQGANTGELFF
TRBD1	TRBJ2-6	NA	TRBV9	TGTGCCAGCAGCGTAGCAGACAGGGCCGGGGCCAACGTCCTGACTTTC	CASSVADRAGANVLTF
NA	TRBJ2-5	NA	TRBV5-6	TGTGCCAGCAGCTTGGTGGGGGGGGGCCACAAAGAGACCCAGTACTTC	CASSLVGGGHKETQYF
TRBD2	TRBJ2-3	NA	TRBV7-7	TGTGCCAGCAGCATGGGACTAGCGGGAGGTTTAGATACGCAGTATTTT	CASSMGLAGGLDTQYF
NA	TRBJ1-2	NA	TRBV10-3	TGTGCCATCAGTGACCCCTCCTGGACAGCACCGGGGCTAGGCTATGGCTACACCTTC	CAISDPSWTAPGLGYGYTF
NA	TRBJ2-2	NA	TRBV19	TGTGCCAGTAGTGACGACAAGAACACCGGGGAGCTGTTTTTT	CASSDDKNTGELFF
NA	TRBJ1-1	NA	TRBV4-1	TGCGCCAGCAGCCAAGATAGTATAGTCGCTTTCTTT	CASSQDSIVAFF
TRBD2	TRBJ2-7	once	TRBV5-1	TGCGCCAGCAGCTTTTATCCCAGCGGGAACACCTACGAGCAGTACTTC	CASSFYPSGNTYEQYF
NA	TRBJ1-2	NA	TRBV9	TGTGCCAGCACCCCTGGGGGGGACGTCTATGGCTACACCTTC	CASTPGGDVYGYTF
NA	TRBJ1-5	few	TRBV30	TGTGCCTGGAGTGTACAGGGCAATCAGCCCCAGCATTTT	CAWSVQGNQPQHF
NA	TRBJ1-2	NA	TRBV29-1	TGCAGCGTTGATGGGTACAGGGCGGGCGGCTACACCTTC	CSVDGYRAGGYTF
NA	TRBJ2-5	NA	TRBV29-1	TGCAGCGCCCAAGCGGGCGAAGAGACCCAGTACTTC	CSAQAGEETQYF
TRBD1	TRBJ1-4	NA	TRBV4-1	TGCGCCAGCAGCCTTACGGAGGGACAGATTAATGAAAAACTGTTTTTT	CASSLTEGQINEKLFF
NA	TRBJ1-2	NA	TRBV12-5	TGTGCTAGTGGTTTTGGTATCCAAGGGGTATATGGCTACACCTTC	CASGFGIQGVYGYTF
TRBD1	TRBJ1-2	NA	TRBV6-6	TGTGCCACCCGATTTACAGGGGATTATGGCTACACCTTC	CATRFTGDYGYTF
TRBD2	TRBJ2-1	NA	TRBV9	TGTGCCAGCAGCGTAGGAATGGGACTAGCGGACTACAATGAGCAGTTCTTC	CASSVGMGLADYNEQFF
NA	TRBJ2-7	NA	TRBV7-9	TGTGCCAGCAGCTTGACCGCAGGGCAGCGGGCCTACGAGCAGTACTTC	CASSLTAGQRAYEQYF
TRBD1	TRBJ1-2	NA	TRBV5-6	TGTGCCAGCAGCCTCCGGGGGACAGGGCAGTCCCATGGCTACACCTTC	CASSLRGTGQSHGYTF
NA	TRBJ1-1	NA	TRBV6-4	TGTGCCAGCAGTGACTCCACAGGAACCTCTGAAGCTTTCTTT	CASSDSTGTSEAFF
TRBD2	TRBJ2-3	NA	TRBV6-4	TGTGCCAGCAGTGACTCTGGCGGGAGTGGGACAGATACGCAGTATTTT	CASSDSGGSGTDTQYF
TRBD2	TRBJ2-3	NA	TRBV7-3	TGTGCCAGCAGCTTAAAGCCACTAGCGCAGATAGATACGCAGTATTTT	CASSLKPLAQIDTQYF
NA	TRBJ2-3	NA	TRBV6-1	TGTGCCAGCAGTGTGACTCTGTCGCGAGATACGCAGTATTTT	CASSVTLSRDTQYF
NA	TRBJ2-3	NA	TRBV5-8	TGTGCCAGCAGCTTAGGCGGGGCGAACACAGATACGCAGTATTTT	CASSLGGANTDTQYF
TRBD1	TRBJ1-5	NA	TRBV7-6	TGTGCCAGCAGTCGGGACAGAGGCAATCAGCCCCAGCATTTT	CASSRDRGNQPQHF
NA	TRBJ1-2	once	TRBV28	TGTGCCAGCAGTTTGGCGGGATCCGGCTACACCTTC	CASSLAGSGYTF
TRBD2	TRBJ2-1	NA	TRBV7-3	TGTGCCAGCAGCCTCAGAGGCGGGAGGGCCCCCTACAATGAGCAGTTCTTC	CASSLRGGRAPYNEQFF
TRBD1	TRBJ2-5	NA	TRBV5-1	TGCGCCAGCAGGGACCGGGACAGGGGTCAAGAGACCCAGTACTTC	CASRDRDRGQETQYF
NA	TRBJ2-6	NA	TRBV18	TGTGCCAGCTCACAGTCGCAGCCTAGCTCTGGGGCCAACGTCCTGACTTTC	CASSQSQPSSGANVLTF
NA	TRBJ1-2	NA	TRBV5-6	TGTGCCAGCAGCTTGGACGGGAACTATGGCTACACCTTC	CASSLDGNYGYTF
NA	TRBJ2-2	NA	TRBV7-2	TGTGCCAGCAGCTCCAGGCGGACAACCGGGGAGCTGTTTTTT	CASSSRRTTGELFF
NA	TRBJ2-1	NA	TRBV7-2	TGTGCCAGCAGTTCAGGACAGACCACCTACAATGAGCAGTTCTTC	CASSSGQTTYNEQFF
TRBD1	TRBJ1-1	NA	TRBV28	TGTGCCAGCACTCTCCGGGACAGGAACACTGAAGCTTTCTTT	CASTLRDRNTEAFF
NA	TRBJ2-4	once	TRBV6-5	TGTGCCAGCAGTTACTCGAAACGGGCCAAAAACATTCAGTACTTC	CASSYSKRAKNIQYF
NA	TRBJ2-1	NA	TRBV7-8	TGTGCCAGCAGCTTATATCGATTCGGAGGATACAATGAGCAGTTCTTC	CASSLYRFGGYNEQFF
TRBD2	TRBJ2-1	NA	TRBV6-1	TGTGCCAGCAGTCCCATGGCGGGAGGTAGCGATGAGCAGTTCTTC	CASSPMAGGSDEQFF